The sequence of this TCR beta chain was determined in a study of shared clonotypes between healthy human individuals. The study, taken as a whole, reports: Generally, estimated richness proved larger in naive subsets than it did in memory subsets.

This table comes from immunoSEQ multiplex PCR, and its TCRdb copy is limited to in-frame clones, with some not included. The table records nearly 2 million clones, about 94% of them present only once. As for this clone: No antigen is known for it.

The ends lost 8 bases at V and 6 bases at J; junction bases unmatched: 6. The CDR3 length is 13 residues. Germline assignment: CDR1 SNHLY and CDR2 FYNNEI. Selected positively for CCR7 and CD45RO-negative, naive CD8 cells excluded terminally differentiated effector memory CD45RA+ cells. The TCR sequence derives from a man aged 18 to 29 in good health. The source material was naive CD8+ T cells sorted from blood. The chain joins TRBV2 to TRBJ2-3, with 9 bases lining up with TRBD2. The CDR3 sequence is CASGNSGGDTQYF. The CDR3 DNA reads TGTGCCAGCGGCAATAGCGGGGGTGATACGCAGTATTTT.